Listed here are 11 T cell receptor beta chains from one sample, sequenced in a study of cytomegalovirus exposure and HLA in healthy donors. 13 Jbeta primers and 60 Vbeta primers were used for the PCR. The data were produced by immunoSEQ multiplex PCR, yet TCRdb's version contains in-frame clones alone and is incomplete. The sample lists 65,000 to 85,000 clones, 65% to 70% occurring once. The sample consisted of PBMCs. The receptors originated from a woman aged 25 to 45 in good health and CMV-seronegative.

This clone was observed a few times. V is TRBV28 and J is TRBJ1-1; perhaps TRBD1 as D (5 bases). The germline V gene encodes CDR1 MDHEN and CDR2 SYDVKM. V was cut by 4 bases and J by 1 base, with 13 bases left in between. The CDR3 contains 15 residues. The CDR3 DNA follows: TGTGCCAGCAGTTCCCTGCGACAGTGGAACACTGAAGCTTTCTTT. Residues: CASSSLRQWNTEAFF.

This clone was detected a few times. The V and J genes are TRBV29-1 and TRBJ1-1; D gene unclear. From germline, CDR1 is SQVTM and CDR2 ANQGSEA. The CDR3 loop spans 13 amino acids. V lost 6 bases and J 1 base, leaving 12 bases between the germline ends. This chain's CDR3 is CSVIMGGNTEAFF. In nucleotides, the CDR3 is TGCAGCGTGATCATGGGAGGGAACACTGAAGCTTTCTTT.

This clone was detected only a few times. The chain has TRBV5-6 and TRBJ2-7, with 8 bases identical to TRBD1. CDR1 SGHDT and CDR2 YYEEEE come from the germline V gene. With 3 bases clipped from V and 2 bases from J, the junction kept 7 bases outside the gene matches. The CDR3 is made up of 15 amino acids. The CDR3 DNA is TGTGCCAGCAGCTCCTGGACAGGGTTCCCCTACGAGCAGTACTTC. Its translation is CASSSWTGFPYEQYF.

V and J are TRBV28 and TRBJ1-1; D ambiguous. Germline values: CDR1 MDHEN, CDR2 SYDVKM. The CDR3 consists of 12 residues. V was shortened by 1 base and J by 7 bases, with 7 bases between the two germline ends. The CDR3 here is CASSLFSSEAFF. The CDR3 DNA sequence: TGTGCCAGCAGTTTATTCTCTAGTGAAGCTTTCTTT.

This clone was seen a handful of times. V is TRBV30 and J is TRBJ2-5; D remains unclear. Germline CDR1 GTSNPN, CDR2 SVGIG (reference sequence). This CDR3 is built from 16 residues. The V gene lost 0 bases and the J gene lost 0 bases, with 14 bases spanning the gap. The CDR3 region is CAWSVTKSGYQETQYF. CDR3 coding DNA: TGTGCCTGGAGTGTCACGAAATCCGGGTACCAAGAGACCCAGTACTTC.

The chain is built from TRBV29-1 and TRBJ1-1, with D tentatively TRBD1 (5 bases). V lost 7 bases and J 1 base, leaving 13 bases between the germline ends. Per germline, CDR1 SQVTM and CDR2 ANQGSEA. The CDR3 length is 13 residues. CDR3 in DNA: TGCAGCGCCGAGAGGCAGGGGAACACTGAAGCTTTCTTT. Its translation is CSAERQGNTEAFF.

This clone has only a few counts. The chain is built from TRBV4-2 and TRBJ1-2; 10 bases map to TRBD1. Germline V lookup: CDR1 LGHNA, CDR2 YNFKEQ. The length of the CDR3 is 15 residues. V dropped 1 base and J dropped 3; count of bases not matched to a gene: 2. CDR3 amino acids: CASSQVGQGDYGYTF. As DNA, the CDR3 is TGTGCCAGCAGCCAAGTAGGACAGGGGGACTATGGCTACACCTTC.

The genes are TRBV19 and TRBJ1-1, with TRBD1 matching over 9 bases. Trimming took 1 base from V and 1 from J; bases not matched to a gene: 4. Germline CDR1 LNHDA, CDR2 SQIVND (reference sequence). This CDR3 region has 16 residues. The CDR3 spells CASSIGDRVWNTEAFF. As DNA, the CDR3 is TGTGCCAGTAGTATAGGGGACAGGGTCTGGAACACTGAAGCTTTCTTT.

This clone was seen just once. The chain carries TRBV7-8 and TRBJ2-5; 9 bases line up with TRBD1. J gave up 5 bases and V 5 bases, and 6 bases lay outside the gene matches. This CDR3 comprises 14 residues. In germline, CDR1 is SGHVS, CDR2 FQNEAQ. The CDR3 here is CASSRTGVLETQYF. CDR3 nucleotides: TGTGCCAGCAGCCGGACAGGGGTTTTGGAGACCCAGTACTTC.

The chain is built from TRBV2 and TRBJ2-4, with 7 bases fitting TRBD2. Trimming took 6 bases from V and 8 from J; bases not matched to a gene: 7. The germline V gene has CDR1 SNHLY and CDR2 FYNNEI. The CDR3 is made up of 13 amino acids. The DNA for the CDR3 is TGTGCCAGCAGAAGACTAGCTCTCGACATTCAGTACTTC. This encodes CASRRLALDIQYF.

The chain is built from TRBV10-3 and TRBJ2-7; no reliable D call. This CDR3 is built from 13 residues. The V gene lost 10 bases and the J gene lost 0 bases, with 13 bases spanning the gap. From germline, CDR1 is ENHRY and CDR2 SYGVKD. CDR3 region: CASTPILSYEQYF. Written as DNA, the CDR3 is TGTGCCAGCACTCCTATCCTCTCCTACGAGCAGTACTTC.